The sequence of this TCR beta chain was determined in a study of post-analysis software for immune sequencing data. Study information: Progressive-relapsing, secondary progressive and relapsing-remitting multiple sclerosis were among the disease courses included. The study's findings and limits: Normalized Chao1 diversity in multiple sclerosis patients fell significantly below that of controls. Roughly 5 TRBV segments were significantly more frequent in patients than in controls. TRBV5-6, TRBV5-1 and TRBV20-1 were among these segments. Samples from one preparation batch, clustered by F measure, grouped strongly together.

Concerning this clonotype: Antigen: not known.

Researchers reported that TCR beta cDNA libraries carried unique molecular identifiers. Once roughly 0.85 to 11 million T cells were used, roughly 490,000 cDNA molecules resulted. TCRdb redid the calling of the PCR reads with MiXCR, one entry per CDR3 protein. The table has hundreds of thousands of distinct CDR3 sequences, roughly 46% seen once; the top ten hold 1.5% to 2%. V gave up 6 bases and J gave up 2 bases, with 9 bases separating them. Germline lookup yields CDR1 MNHNY and CDR2 SVGAGI (reference sequence). This CDR3 region has 13 residues. Sequenced material: blood. The chain joins TRBV6-6 to TRBJ2-3; perhaps TRBD2 as D (6 bases). This TCR was sampled from a girl aged 10-17 years with multiple sclerosis. The CDR3 DNA reads TGTGCCAGCAGGGAGGGGAACACAGATACGCAGTATTTT. Its protein product is CASREGNTDTQYF.